Described below is a single T cell receptor beta chain sequence and its context. This clone is a singleton in its sample. Its target antigen remains unknown. Nothing much larger sits one base from this clone, and base qualities are not available. The goal of deep resolution MiSeq sequencing was a depth between 1 in 1 million and 1 in 200,000 T cells, and coverage averaged 10x per clonotype. The immunoSEQ hsTCRB Kit was used to generate the TCR beta libraries. In the source study's methods: Data were analyzed with ImmunoSEQ Data Assistant and ImmunoSEQ Analyzer, with V, D and J genes assigned per IMGT definitions. Clonality, which ranges from 0 to 1, was calculated by subtracting the normalized Shannon entropy of productive rearrangement frequencies from one. Only overrepresented clonotypes making up at least 0.05% of each patient's repertoire were included in the public clonotype analysis. Around 13 age-matched healthy donor repertoires from immuneACCESS were used as controls for clonality. TCRdb provides this immuneACCESS table in a form limited to in-frame rearrangements. Some clones are lacking; in checked studies, under half of them reflect an unresolved V gene, and why the rest are absent is not known. For V, J and clone size, that table is used; D and trimming come from the DNA. The sample table lists approximately 140,000 clones, 60% to 85% of them with a count of one. The ten largest clonotypes hold 25% to 30% of the sample.

This specimen's time point label, interpreted: 12 to 13 months on ibrutinib. For TCR beta library preparation, 2 to 2.5 micrograms of genomic DNA were isolated from cryopreserved PBMCs. High-throughput TCR beta sequencing was performed on longitudinal blood samples from CLL patients receiving ibrutinib monotherapy. The patients took part in an open-label, single-center phase 2 trial of ibrutinib monotherapy. These data belong to a study of cytotoxic CD8 clonotypes in ibrutinib-treated CLL (dated by TCRdb to the early 2020s). In terms of the full investigation: The cohort was composed of about 10 relapsed/refractory and fewer than 16 treatment-naive patients; IGHV unmutated status was identified in roughly 18 patients. Partial responses were observed in about 24 patients and complete responses in 2; after a median follow-up of 68 months, remission was maintained in 14 patients and progression was observed in approximately twelve. Samples at response were collected after a median of 12 months of treatment, with a range of about 6 to 40 months. Samples averaged approximately 260,000 productive templates and 94,082 productive rearrangements. Of the approximately 90 participants in the trial, 25 to 30 had longitudinal samples available. Cryopreserved peripheral blood mononuclear cells were obtained before treatment, at response, and at either sustained remission or disease progression. Every sample from remission and from progressive disease was obtained while the patients were still on ibrutinib. Study-level results and caveats: Sampling times were not matched between patients in sustained remission and patients whose disease was progressing, and lymph node repertoires were not examined. At ibrutinib response clonality went up, during sustained remission it held steady, and at progression it dropped back toward baseline. At baseline, clonality was higher than in age-matched healthy donors and showed a strong correlation with circulating CD8+ T-cell counts. Public clonotypes were rare and either contracted or stayed stable during treatment, and the rise in clonality at ibrutinib response reflected the expansion of private clonotypes.

The CDR3 goes from the cysteine to the phenylalanine over 15 residues. CDR3 DNA is the only sequence kept; it has 45 bases, read in frame from the first base. A distance of 16 bases separates the germline ends of V and J, which lose 5 bases and 3 bases respectively. CDR1 and CDR2 (MDHEN, SYDVKM) derive from the germline V gene. Recombination connected TRBV28 to TRBJ1-2; the D gene is unclear. This TCR was sampled from a human donor with chronic lymphocytic leukemia. The sequenced sample was PBMCs, obtained after 12 months of ibrutinib treatment. The nucleotides are TGTGCCAGCAGTGGCATTTGGGGATGGGACTATGGCTACACCTTC. Translated, this is CASSGIWGWDYGYTF.